Presented here are 4 T cell receptor beta chains from one specimen sequenced in a study of identical twins. One entry per CDR3 protein results from TCRdb running MiXCR on the 5' RACE reads. The sample includes 500,000 to 650,000 distinct CDR3 sequences, about 7.1% of them seen just once. This sample was also put to use in a study of yellow fever vaccine responses in identical twins.

Sequencing was performed on PBMCs. Every receptor here comes from a woman aged 18-35 years in good health.

This chain uses TRBV6-1 with TRBJ1-1, with TRBD1 as a possible D gene (5 bases). V shed 7 bases and J shed 11 bases, with 23 bases lying between them. Germline V lookup: CDR1 MNHNS, CDR2 SASEGT. This CDR3 has 14 amino acids. CDR3 DNA sequence: TGTGCCAGCAACCCTAGACCAGGACAAGGTGGGGCTTTCTTT. This encodes CASNPRPGQGGAFF.

This clonotype was recorded a few times. This rearrangement joins TRBV2 to TRBJ1-1; 9 bases align to TRBD1. Germline V lookup: CDR1 SNHLY, CDR2 FYNNEI. Losses at the gene ends were 10 bases for V and 1 base for J; bases not matched to a gene: 7. This CDR3 region has 14 residues. The CDR3 is CAIQIQGANTEAFF. In DNA form, the CDR3 reads TGTGCCATACAAATACAGGGGGCGAACACTGAAGCTTTCTTT.

A few counts support this clonotype. The V call is TRBV29-1, the J call TRBJ1-1, with 7 bases fitting TRBD1. Germline assignment: CDR1 SQVTM and CDR2 ANQGSEA. There are 14 residues in the CDR3. The V segment lost 4 bases and the J segment 1 base; nucleotides outside the gene matches: 6. The CDR3 nucleotides read TGCAGCGTTGTCCCCAGGGGGGCGAACACTGAAGCTTTCTTT. Residues: CSVVPRGANTEAFF.

This rearrangement joins TRBV6-1 to TRBJ2-6; TRBD1 agrees at 10 bases. The V gene's germline CDR1 is MNHNS and CDR2 SASEGT. The CDR3 length is 18 residues. The ends lost 2 bases at V and 0 bases at J; junction bases unmatched: 4. The CDR3 DNA is TGTGCCAGCAGTGAAAGGGGACAGGGGATCTCTGGGGCCAACGTCCTGACTTTC. It encodes CASSERGQGISGANVLTF.